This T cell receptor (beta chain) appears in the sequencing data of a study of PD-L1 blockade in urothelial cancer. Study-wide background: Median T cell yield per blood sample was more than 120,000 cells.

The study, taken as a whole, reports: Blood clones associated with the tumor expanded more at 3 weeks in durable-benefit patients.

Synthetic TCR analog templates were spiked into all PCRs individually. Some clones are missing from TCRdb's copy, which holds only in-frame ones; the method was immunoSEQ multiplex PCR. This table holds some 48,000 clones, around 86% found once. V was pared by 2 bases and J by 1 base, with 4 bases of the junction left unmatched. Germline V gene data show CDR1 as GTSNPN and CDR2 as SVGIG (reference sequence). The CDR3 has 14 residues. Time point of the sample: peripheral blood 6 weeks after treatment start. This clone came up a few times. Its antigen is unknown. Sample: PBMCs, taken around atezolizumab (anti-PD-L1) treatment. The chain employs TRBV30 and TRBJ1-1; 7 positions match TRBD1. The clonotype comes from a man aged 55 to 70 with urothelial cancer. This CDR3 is CAWSKGAENTEAFF. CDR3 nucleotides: TGTGCCTGGAGTAAGGGGGCAGAGAACACTGAAGCTTTCTTT.